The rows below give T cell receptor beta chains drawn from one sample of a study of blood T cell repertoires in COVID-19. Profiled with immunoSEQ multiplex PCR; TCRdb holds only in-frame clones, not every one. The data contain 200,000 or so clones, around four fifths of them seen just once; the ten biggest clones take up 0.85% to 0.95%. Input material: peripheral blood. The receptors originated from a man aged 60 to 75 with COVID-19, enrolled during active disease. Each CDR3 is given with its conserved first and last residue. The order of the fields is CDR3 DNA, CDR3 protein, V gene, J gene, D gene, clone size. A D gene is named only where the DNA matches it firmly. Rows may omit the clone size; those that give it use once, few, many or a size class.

DNA: TGTGCCAGCAGCTTAGGCACTAGATTGGTACAAGAGACCCAGTACTTC
CDR3: CASSLGTRLVQETQYF
V: TRBV7-8
J: TRBJ2-5
D: -
size: -

DNA: TGTGCCAGCAGCCCCGGGTCTAACTATGGCTACACCTTC
CDR3: CASSPGSNYGYTF
V: TRBV3-1/TRBV3-2
J: TRBJ1-2
D: -
size: -

DNA: TGTGCCAGCTCACCCCAGGGAAACACTGAAGCTTTCTTT
CDR3: CASSPQGNTEAFF
V: TRBV18
J: TRBJ1-1
D: -
size: few

DNA: TGTGCCAGTAGGATTGGACAGGCAACTAATGAAAAACTGTTTTTT
CDR3: CASRIGQATNEKLFF
V: TRBV19
J: TRBJ1-4
D: TRBD1
size: few

DNA: TGTGCCAGCAGTTTCCAAAACTATGGCTACACCTTC
CDR3: CASSFQNYGYTF
V: TRBV6-2/TRBV6-3
J: TRBJ1-2
D: -
size: -

DNA: TGCGCCAGCAGCTTGTTAACCCTCTTCGGCTATGGCTACACCTTC
CDR3: CASSLLTLFGYGYTF
V: TRBV5-1
J: TRBJ1-2
D: -
size: -

DNA: TGTGCCAGCAGTTTACAGGCCCCCCGAGATACGCAGTATTTT
CDR3: CASSLQAPRDTQYF
V: TRBV27
J: TRBJ2-3
D: -
size: -

DNA: TGTGCCAGCAGCAAACCGGGACAGGGGGCTTACGAGCAGTACTTC
CDR3: CASSKPGQGAYEQYF
V: TRBV5-4
J: TRBJ2-7
D: TRBD1
size: -

DNA: TGTGCCACCAGTGATTGGACAGGCCTGTTTTTT
CDR3: CATSDWTGLFF
V: TRBV24-1
J: TRBJ2-2
D: TRBD1
size: -

DNA: TGTGCCAGCAGTTTTGACAGGAACTATGGCTACACCTTC
CDR3: CASSFDRNYGYTF
V: TRBV12-3/TRBV12-4
J: TRBJ1-2
D: -
size: -

DNA: TGTGCCAGCAGCCCGCGGACAGTCCTTTATGGCTACACCTTC
CDR3: CASSPRTVLYGYTF
V: TRBV7-3
J: TRBJ1-2
D: -
size: -

DNA: TGTGCCAGCATACCCCCGGGACAGGGGGCGATGGCTTTCTTT
CDR3: CASIPPGQGAMAFF
V: TRBV2
J: TRBJ1-1
D: TRBD1
size: few

DNA: TGTGCCAGCAGTTTTACCGGGGCCTACGAGCAGTACTTC
CDR3: CASSFTGAYEQYF
V: TRBV12-3/TRBV12-4
J: TRBJ2-7
D: -
size: -

DNA: TGTGCCAGCAGTTACACCCGGGGGGGGGAAGCTGATGGCTACACCTTC
CDR3: CASSYTRGGEADGYTF
V: TRBV6-2/TRBV6-3
J: TRBJ1-2
D: -
size: -